These 5 T cell receptor beta chains were all obtained from the same sample, sequenced in a study of CD8+CD57+ T cells in acquired aplastic anemia. The authors sequenced patients whose flow cytometry had shown CD8+CD57+ cell expansion. Genomic DNA provided the template from which TCR beta VDJ and CDR3 profiles were obtained. TCRdb re-called the reads with MiXCR, one entry per CDR3 protein. Among under 200,000 distinct CDR3 sequences listed, around 47% were seen once. Sequenced: sorted CD4+, CD8+, or CD8+CD57+ T cells (not recorded which) from PBMCs. The receptors were gathered from a human donor with aplastic anemia.

The chain links TRBV7-6 to TRBJ1-2, with no clear D. V lost 5 bases and J 5 bases, leaving 21 bases between the germline ends. The CDR3 totals 16 residues. CDR1 and CDR2 (germline): SGHVS, FNYEAQ. In DNA form, the CDR3 reads TGTGCCAGCAGCCAAGGGCGTTCCGTGCCGGGGTATGGCTACACCTTC. Translated, it gives CASSQGRSVPGYGYTF.

This clonotype appeared many times. The V gene is TRBV5-1, the J gene TRBJ1-4; unclear D gene. The germline CDR1 and CDR2 sequences are SGHRS and YFSETQ. V shed 5 bases and J shed 4 bases, with 9 bases lying between them. The CDR3 contains 13 residues. The CDR3 protein is CASRDLINEKLFF. In DNA form, the CDR3 reads TGCGCCAGCAGGGACCTGATTAATGAAAAACTGTTTTTT. The full variable domain, its missing parts supplied by reference TRBV5-1 and TRBJ1-4, is KAGVTQTPRYLIKTRGQQVTLSCSPISGHRSVSWYQQTPGQGLQFLFEYFSETQRNKGNFPGRFSGRQFSNSRSEMNVSTLELGDSALYLCASRDLINEKLFFGSGTQLSVL.

This clonotype has only one observation. The chain uses TRBV19 and TRBJ2-7; D is possibly TRBD1 (5 bases). CDR1 LNHDA and CDR2 SQIVND come from the germline V gene (reference sequence). The CDR3 runs to 14 residues. The V end lost 2 bases, the J end lost 0 bases, and 8 bases lay between the germline ends. This CDR3 reads CASSISGNSYEQYV. Here the CDR3 DNA reads TGTGCCAGTAGTATATCAGGGAACTCCTACGAGCAGTACGTC.

This chain connects TRBV7-3 to TRBJ2-3; D may be TRBD2 (6 bases). This CDR3 spans 15 amino acids. The germline CDR1 and CDR2 sequences are SGHTA and FQGTGA. Trimming shortened V by 2 bases and J by 2 bases, and 11 bases separated the two germline ends. This CDR3 reads CASSLAGGITDTQYF. The CDR3 region has the DNA TGTGCCAGCAGCTTAGCAGGCGGGATCACAGATACGCAGTATTTT.

This chain connects TRBV20-1 to TRBJ2-4; D gene uncertain. Trimming cost V 4 bases and J 2 bases, with 15 bases left between them. Germline values: CDR1 DFQATT, CDR2 SNEGSKA (reference sequence). The CDR3 totals 15 residues. Written as DNA, the CDR3 is TGCAGTGCTAACCGCATTCTAGGGACCAAAAACATTCAGTACTTC. It yields the protein CSANRILGTKNIQYF.